The sequence of this TCR beta chain was determined in a study of CD8 T cells in Susac syndrome (dated by TCRdb to the late 2010s). General notes on the study: Repertoire sequencing was used to test whether CD8+ T cell activation and differentiation in Susac syndrome was antigen driven.

Regarding this clonotype: Its antigen is currently not known. No much larger clone exists at a distance of one base, and base qualities are not known.

Summary of the overall study and its limitations: The number of individuals in the TCR sequencing and HLA analysis was acknowledged as relatively small.

RNA was extracted using the RNeasy kit, and about 0.45 to 1 ug of the RNA was reverse transcribed with random hexamers. TCR beta CDR3 regions were amplified with the immunoSEQ multiplex PCR assay covering 54 Vbeta and 13 Jbeta segments. PCR amplification bias was corrected using a synthetic template baseline for primer optimization and computational correction. The authors' analysis ran thus. Reads were annotated to V, D and J genes according to IMGT and were analyzed with immunoSEQ Analyzer, with only productive sequences retained. Clonality was calculated as one minus the Shannon entropy normalized by log2 of the number of productive unique sequences. Public and private clones were assessed among the 100 most prevalent clones of each patient and control. A clone was defined as Susac-specific if it was absent from the healthy and MS cohorts, from roughly 1,000 published viral clones and from other ImmuneACCESS disease sequences. TCRdb reprocessed the public reads (quality trimming at Q25 with fastp, clone calling with MiXCR) and kept in-frame beta chains. Rows are combined by CDR3 protein, so each entry shows the most common genes and DNA. The V and J calls and clone size are TCRdb's, not the authors'. This sample is represented by nearly 200,000 distinct CDR3 sequences; over 90% of them were singletons. The ten largest clones represent about 0.087% of the sample.

Its CDR3 holds 16 amino acids, cysteine through phenylalanine. The read is trimmed to its CDR3 DNA, 48 bases read in frame from base 1. V lost 5 bases and J lost 8 bases; the stretch between them is 27 bases long. From the germline V gene (reference sequence), CDR1 is GTSNPN and CDR2 is SVGIG. High-throughput TCR beta sequencing profiled peripheral blood CD8+ and CD4+ T cells from healthy donors, Susac syndrome patients and multiple sclerosis patients. Multiple sclerosis controls were treatment-naive patients with stable or active relapsing-remitting disease fulfilling revised McDonald criteria. Bulk CD8+ and CD4+ T cells were purified by magnetic negative isolation, while CD8+ TEMRA cells were enriched using FACS. Blood was drawn into EDTA tubes, processed within 24 hours, and PBMCs were isolated by density gradient centrifugation. PBMCs intended for TCR sequencing were cryopreserved in liquid nitrogen and were subsequently thawed in a 37 degrees C water bath. The sorted or isolated CD4+, CD8+ and CD8+ TEMRA cells had a purity of 90% or higher.

This receptor was identified in a human donor with multiple sclerosis. The chain couples TRBV30 to TRBJ1-2; perhaps TRBD1 is the D gene, with 5 bases matching. Sequencing used CD4+ T cells from PBMCs. The bases read TGTGCCTGGGTTCTCCCCGAGGGGAGGGTGGCGCGGGGCTACACCTTC. This is translated as CAWVLPEGRVARGYTF.